This record covers a single T cell receptor (beta chain). No antigen is known for it. Base qualities are not recorded, but no much larger clone differs from it by a single base. This sample was taken from a study of shared clonotypes between healthy human individuals (dated by TCRdb to about 2020). Describing the broader study: The cohort included three men and a couple of women between 18 and 49 years of age. Per donor, leukapheresis produced somewhere between about 0.85 and 8.9 billion PBMCs. To estimate repertoire size and how much clonotypes are shared between individuals, the study performed deep sequencing of blood TCR repertoires from roughly five healthy adults. Different laboratories and diverse techniques were used to prepare libraries and sequence TCR repertoires, to increase sequencing depth and limit assay-specific biases. The paper's findings and limits, for the study overall: Because the study included a small number of donors, the genetic and exposure-history diversity represented was limited. Based on pairwise subsampling, the degree of clonotype sharing among donors was expected to be affected by sequencing depth. Only blood was sampled, and tissue TCR repertoires likely differ from those in blood.

From a lookup of the germline V gene, CDR1 and CDR2 are WSHSY and SAAADI. The CDR3 holds 15 amino acids from the cysteine to the phenylalanine. Kept here is only the CDR3 DNA, which spans 45 bases and is read in frame from base 1. Trimmed from V: 0 bases; trimmed from J: 5 bases; junction bases lacking a gene match: 3. Donors were healthy HIV-negative adults with no recently reported acute infections or vaccinations. Only Caucasian adults living in Nashville, Tennessee, USA were represented among the donors. For unsorted samples, some 90 million PBMCs were counted and genomic DNA was extracted with the QIAamp DNA Blood Mini kit. Blood was collected by leukapheresis, and PBMCs were isolated by Ficoll-Histopaque density gradient centrifugation and then cryopreserved in liquid nitrogen vapor phase. Using the deep immunoSEQ assay, TCR CDR3 regions were amplified from genomic DNA by multiplex PCR. Extracted genomic DNA from each cell subset was spread evenly across all wells of several immunoSEQ 96-well plates, with each plate serving as a replicate. For unsorted PBMC, around 0.3 ug genomic DNA, equal to 30,000 or so T cell genomes, was loaded into each replicate PCR. Genomic DNA from unsorted PBMC was sequenced over ten immunoSEQ deep assay plates. Purified libraries were measured with a Qubit 3.0 fluorometer, size-checked on a Bioanalyzer 2100, and measured again with the KAPA Library Quantification kit. Each immunoSEQ 96-well plate was sequenced on its own single-read 150-cycle Illumina NextSeq 550 flow cell. The original pipeline was this. The immunoSEQ output contained only junctional sequences without quality scores, so filtering could not match that applied to full-length reads. Sequences were annotated with PyIR, a Python wrapper for IgBLAST v1.9, using IMGT germline references to assign V/J genes and CDR3. Reads were removed for weak V/J assignments (E-value above 1e-6), missing CDR3, stop codons, out-of-frame junctions, or ambiguous translated residues. V3J clonotypes were defined as sequences sharing an identical inferred V gene, J gene, and CDR3 amino acid sequence. Percentage overlap between repertoires was computed as shared unique clonotypes divided by the size of the smaller repertoire. Richness of each repertoire was evaluated using RTK rarefaction, the Chao1 estimator, and Recon v2.1 estimates of unobserved clonotypes. Sourced from immuneACCESS, this table was stored by TCRdb with only in-frame sequences that have V and J called. A share of the clones is absent; for the studies checked, an unresolved V gene accounts for under half, and the remainder has no known explanation. That table supplies the V and J calls and clone size; D and trimming were determined from the DNA. In all, the sample holds fewer than 550,000 clones, and roughly 85% of those were seen once. Of the sample, around an eighth falls within the top ten clones.

The sequenced sample was PBMCs. In this chain, TRBV10-2 is recombined with TRBJ2-5; the junction holds 10 bases that match TRBD2. This receptor was identified in a middle-aged woman in good health. Some clones in this sample may be carry-over from other donors' samples. CDR3 protein: CASSESLAGTETQYF. The nucleotide sequence reads TGCGCCAGCAGTGAGTCACTAGCGGGAACCGAGACCCAGTACTTC.